This T cell receptor beta chain was observed in a study of cytomegalovirus exposure and HLA in healthy donors. Overall study findings and caveats: Most TCR sequences showed up rarely, but some public TCRs showed up in many donors. Later on, an analysis found that several of the most significant clusters appeared to be linked to common viral pathogens, which included parvovirus B19.

Germline CDR1 is SEHNR and CDR2 is FQNEAQ (reference sequence). Trimming removed 5 bases from V and 10 bases from J; junction bases left unmatched: 18. This CDR3 region has 18 residues. PCR used 60 Vbeta primers and 13 Jbeta primers. Measured with immunoSEQ multiplex PCR; TCRdb has only the in-frame clones, and not every one. This sample has some 130,000 clones, with around 80% found just once. Comment on this clone: Its target is not known.

This sequence was found in a woman between 35 and 50 years old in good health and CMV-seronegative. The chain recombines TRBV7-9 with TRBJ2-1; 12 bases match TRBD2. Source material: PBMCs. CDR3: CASSPVTSGGSAAWEQFF. The CDR3 coding sequence is TGTGCCAGCAGCCCGGTGACTAGCGGGGGTTCCGCTGCTTGGGAGCAGTTCTTC.